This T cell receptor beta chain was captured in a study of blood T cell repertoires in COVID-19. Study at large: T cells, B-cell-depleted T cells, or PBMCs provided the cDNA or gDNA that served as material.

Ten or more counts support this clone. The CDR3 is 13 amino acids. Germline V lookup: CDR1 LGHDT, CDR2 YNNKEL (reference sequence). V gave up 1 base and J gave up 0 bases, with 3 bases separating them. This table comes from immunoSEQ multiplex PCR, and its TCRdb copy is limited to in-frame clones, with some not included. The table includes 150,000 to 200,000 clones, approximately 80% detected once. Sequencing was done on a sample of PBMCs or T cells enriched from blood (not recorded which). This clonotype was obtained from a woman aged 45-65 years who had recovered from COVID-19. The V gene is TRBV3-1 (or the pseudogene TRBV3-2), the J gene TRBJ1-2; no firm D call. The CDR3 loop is CASSQAANYGYTF. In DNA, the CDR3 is TGTGCCAGCAGCCAAGCCGCTAACTATGGCTACACCTTC.